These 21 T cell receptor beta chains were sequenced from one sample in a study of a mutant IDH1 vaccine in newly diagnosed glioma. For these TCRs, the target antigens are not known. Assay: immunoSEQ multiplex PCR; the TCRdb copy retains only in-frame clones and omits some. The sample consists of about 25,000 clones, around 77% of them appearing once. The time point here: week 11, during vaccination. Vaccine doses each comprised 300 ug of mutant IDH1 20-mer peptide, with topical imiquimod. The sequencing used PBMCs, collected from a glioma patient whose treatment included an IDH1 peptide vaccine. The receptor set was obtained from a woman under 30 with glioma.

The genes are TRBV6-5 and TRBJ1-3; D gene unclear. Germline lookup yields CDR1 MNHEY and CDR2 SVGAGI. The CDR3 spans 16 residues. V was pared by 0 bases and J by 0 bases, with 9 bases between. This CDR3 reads CASSYSTENSGNTIYF. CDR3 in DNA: TGTGCCAGCAGTTACTCGACGGAAAACTCTGGAAACACCATATATTTT.

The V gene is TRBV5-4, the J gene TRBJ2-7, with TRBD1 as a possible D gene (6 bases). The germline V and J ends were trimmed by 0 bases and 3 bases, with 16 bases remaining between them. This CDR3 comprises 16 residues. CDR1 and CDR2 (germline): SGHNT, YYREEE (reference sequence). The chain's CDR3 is CASSLGGQIVNYEQYF. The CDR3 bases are TGTGCCAGCAGCTTGGGGGGGCAGATTGTGAACTACGAGCAGTACTTC.

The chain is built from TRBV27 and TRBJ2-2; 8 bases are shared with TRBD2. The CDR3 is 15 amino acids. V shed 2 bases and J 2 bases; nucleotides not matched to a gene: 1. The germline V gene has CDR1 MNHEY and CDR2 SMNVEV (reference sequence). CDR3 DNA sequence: TGTGCCAGCAGTTTAACTAGCGGTAACACCGGGGAGCTGTTTTTT. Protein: CASSLTSGNTGELFF.

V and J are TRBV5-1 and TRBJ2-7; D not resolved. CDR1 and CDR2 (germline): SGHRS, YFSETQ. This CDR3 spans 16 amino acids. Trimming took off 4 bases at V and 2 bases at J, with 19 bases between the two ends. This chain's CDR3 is CASSPPGNLITYEQYF. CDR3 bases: TGCGCCAGCAGCCCCCCTGGGAATTTGATAACCTACGAGCAGTACTTC. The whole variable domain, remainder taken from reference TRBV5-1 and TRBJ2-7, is KAGVTQTPRYLIKTRGQQVTLSCSPISGHRSVSWYQQTPGQGLQFLFEYFSETQRNKGNFPGRFSGRQFSNSRSEMNVSTLELGDSALYLCASSPPGNLITYEQYFGPGTRLTVT.

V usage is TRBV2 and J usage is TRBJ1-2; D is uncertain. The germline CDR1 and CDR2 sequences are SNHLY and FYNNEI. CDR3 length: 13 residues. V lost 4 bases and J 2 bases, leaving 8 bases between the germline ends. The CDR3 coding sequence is TGTGCCAGCAGTGGGATAGGGAACTATGGCTACACCTTC. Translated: CASSGIGNYGYTF.

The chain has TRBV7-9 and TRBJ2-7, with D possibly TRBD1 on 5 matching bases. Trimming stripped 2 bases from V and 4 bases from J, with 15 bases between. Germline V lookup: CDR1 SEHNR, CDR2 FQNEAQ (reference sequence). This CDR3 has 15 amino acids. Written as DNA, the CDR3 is TGTGCCAGCAGCTTATGGTCCCAGGGTGCTTACGAGCAGTACTTC. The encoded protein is CASSLWSQGAYEQYF.

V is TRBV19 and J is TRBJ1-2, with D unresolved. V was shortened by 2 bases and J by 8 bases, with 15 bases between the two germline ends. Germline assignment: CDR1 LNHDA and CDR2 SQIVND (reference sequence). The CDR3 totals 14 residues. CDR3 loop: CASSIWSSTSGYTF. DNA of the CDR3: TGTGCCAGTAGTATATGGTCTTCAACCTCCGGCTACACCTTC.

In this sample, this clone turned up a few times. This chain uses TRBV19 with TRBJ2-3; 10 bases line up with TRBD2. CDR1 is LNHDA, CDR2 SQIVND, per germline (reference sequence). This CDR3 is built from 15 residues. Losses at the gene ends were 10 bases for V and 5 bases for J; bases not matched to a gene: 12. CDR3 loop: CATQPQRGGQDTQYF. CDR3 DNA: TGTGCCACACAACCTCAGCGGGGGGGGCAAGATACGCAGTATTTT.

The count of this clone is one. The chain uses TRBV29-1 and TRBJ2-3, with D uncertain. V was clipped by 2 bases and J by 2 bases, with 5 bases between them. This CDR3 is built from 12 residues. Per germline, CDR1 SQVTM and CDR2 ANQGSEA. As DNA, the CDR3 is TGCAGCGTTGAACCGGACACAGATACGCAGTATTTT. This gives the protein CSVEPDTDTQYF.

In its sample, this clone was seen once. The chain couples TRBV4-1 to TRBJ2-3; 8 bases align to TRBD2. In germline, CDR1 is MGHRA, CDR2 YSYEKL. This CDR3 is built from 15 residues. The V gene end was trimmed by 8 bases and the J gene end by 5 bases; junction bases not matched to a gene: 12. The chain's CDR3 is CASAGVAGSKDTQYF. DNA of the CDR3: TGCGCCAGCGCCGGGGTAGCGGGGTCCAAAGATACGCAGTATTTT.

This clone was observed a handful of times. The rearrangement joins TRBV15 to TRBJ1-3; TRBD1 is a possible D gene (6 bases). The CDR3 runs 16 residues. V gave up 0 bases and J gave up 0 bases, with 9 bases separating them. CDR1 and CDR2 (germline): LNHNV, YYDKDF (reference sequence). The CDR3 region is CATSRERGFSGNTIYF. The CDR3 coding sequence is TGTGCCACCAGCAGAGAGAGGGGGTTCTCTGGAAACACCATATATTTT. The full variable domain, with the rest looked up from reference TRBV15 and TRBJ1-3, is DAMVIQNPRYQVTQFGKPVTLSCSQTLNHNVMYWYQQKSSQAPKLLFHYYDKDFNNEADTPDNFQSRRPNTSFCFLDIRSPGLGDTAMYLCATSRERGFSGNTIYFGEGSWLTVV.

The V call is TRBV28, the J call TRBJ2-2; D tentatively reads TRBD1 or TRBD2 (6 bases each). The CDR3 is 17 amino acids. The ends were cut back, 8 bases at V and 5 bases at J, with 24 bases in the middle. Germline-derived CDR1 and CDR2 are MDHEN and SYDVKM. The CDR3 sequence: CASPPREVLQGTGELFF. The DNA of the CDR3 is TGTGCCAGCCCCCCGAGGGAGGTCCTACAGGGAACCGGGGAGCTGTTTTTT.

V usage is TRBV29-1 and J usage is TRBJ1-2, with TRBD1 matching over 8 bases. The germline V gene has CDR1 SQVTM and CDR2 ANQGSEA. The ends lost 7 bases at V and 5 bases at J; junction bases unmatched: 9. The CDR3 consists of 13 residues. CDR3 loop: CSAYRGVKYGYTF. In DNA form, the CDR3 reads TGCAGCGCCTACAGGGGGGTAAAGTATGGCTACACCTTC.

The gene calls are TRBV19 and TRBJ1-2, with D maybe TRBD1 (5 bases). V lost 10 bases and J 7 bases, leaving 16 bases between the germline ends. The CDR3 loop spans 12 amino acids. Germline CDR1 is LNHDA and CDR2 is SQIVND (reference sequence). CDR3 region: CATEGQARGYTF. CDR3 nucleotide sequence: TGTGCCACCGAAGGACAAGCTCGTGGCTACACCTTC.

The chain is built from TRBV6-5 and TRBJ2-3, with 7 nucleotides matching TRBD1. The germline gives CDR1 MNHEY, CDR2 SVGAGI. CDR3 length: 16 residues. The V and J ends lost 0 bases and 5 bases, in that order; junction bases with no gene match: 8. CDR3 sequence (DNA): TGTGCCAGCAGTTACTCGAGGACAGGTGGAAAAGATACGCAGTATTTT. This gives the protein CASSYSRTGGKDTQYF.

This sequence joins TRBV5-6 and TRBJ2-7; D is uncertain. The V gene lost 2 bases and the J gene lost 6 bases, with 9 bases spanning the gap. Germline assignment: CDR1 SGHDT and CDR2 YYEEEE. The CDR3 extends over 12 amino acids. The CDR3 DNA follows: TGTGCCAGCAGCTTACCGGTCGGCGAGCAGTACTTC. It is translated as CASSLPVGEQYF.

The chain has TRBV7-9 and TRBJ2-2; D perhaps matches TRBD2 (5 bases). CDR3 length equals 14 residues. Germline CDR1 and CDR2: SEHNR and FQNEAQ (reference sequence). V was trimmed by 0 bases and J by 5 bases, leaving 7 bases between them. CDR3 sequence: CASSLAGRTGELFF. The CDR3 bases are TGTGCCAGCAGCTTAGCGGGGAGAACCGGGGAGCTGTTTTTT.

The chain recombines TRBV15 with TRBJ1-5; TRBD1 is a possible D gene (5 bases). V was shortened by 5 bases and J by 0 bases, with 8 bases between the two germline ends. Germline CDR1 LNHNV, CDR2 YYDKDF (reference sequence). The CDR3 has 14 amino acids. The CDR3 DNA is TGTGCCACCAGCGGGACCTTTAGCAATCAGCCCCAGCATTTT. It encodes CATSGTFSNQPQHF. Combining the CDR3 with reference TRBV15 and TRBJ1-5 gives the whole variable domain DAMVIQNPRYQVTQFGKPVTLSCSQTLNHNVMYWYQQKSSQAPKLLFHYYDKDFNNEADTPDNFQSRRPNTSFCFLDIRSPGLGDTAMYLCATSGTFSNQPQHFGDGTRLSIL.

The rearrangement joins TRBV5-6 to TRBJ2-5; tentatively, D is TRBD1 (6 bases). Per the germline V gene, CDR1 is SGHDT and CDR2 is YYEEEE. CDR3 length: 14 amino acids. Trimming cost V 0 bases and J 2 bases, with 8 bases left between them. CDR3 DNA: TGTGCCAGCAGCTTGGGAACAGGGCAAGAGACCCAGTACTTC. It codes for CASSLGTGQETQYF.

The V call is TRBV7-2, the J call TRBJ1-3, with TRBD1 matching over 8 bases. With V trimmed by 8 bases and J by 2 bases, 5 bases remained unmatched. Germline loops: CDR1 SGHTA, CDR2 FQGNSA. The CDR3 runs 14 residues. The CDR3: CASGDRGPGNTIYF. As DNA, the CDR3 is TGTGCCAGCGGCGACAGGGGACCTGGAAACACCATATATTTT.

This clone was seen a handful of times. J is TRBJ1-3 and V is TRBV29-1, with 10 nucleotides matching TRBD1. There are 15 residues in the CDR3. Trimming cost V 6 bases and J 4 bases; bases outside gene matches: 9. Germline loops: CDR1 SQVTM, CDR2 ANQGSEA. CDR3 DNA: TGCAGCGTGGGACAGGGGTTTGGGTCCGGAAACACCATATATTTT. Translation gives CSVGQGFGSGNTIYF.